This is a list of T cell receptor beta chains from one sample in a study of regulatory T cells in long-lasting Graves disease. TCRdb re-called the multiplex PCR reads with MiXCR, one entry per CDR3 protein. The sample lists under 500,000 distinct CDR3 sequences; about a sixth were seen once. A further study also used this sample, focusing on T cells in Graves' hyperthyroidism and ophthalmopathy.

The specimen comprised peripheral blood mononuclear cells (PBMCs), sampled at new diagnosis, from a patient treated with antithyroid drugs. These receptors all stem from a woman aged 25-40 years with Graves disease. The CDR3 runs from the conserved cysteine through the conserved F or W. D genes are given only for firm matches. Where a row states a size, it is once, few, many or the class of an expanded clone; other rows omit it.

TRBD1,TRBJ1-6,TRBV11-2,many,CASSLGGADRSKNSPLHF,TGTGCCAGCAGCTTAGGTGGGGCGGACAGGTCCAAAAATTCACCCCTCCACTTT
.,TRBJ2-5,TRBV11-1,many,CASSLSPRLLIRETQYF,TGTGCCAGCAGCTTGTCTCCTCGATTACTGATTAGGGAGACCCAGTACTTC
TRBD1,TRBJ2-7,TRBV28,many,CASSWGQGDYEQYF,TGTGCCAGCAGCTGGGGACAGGGAGACTACGAGCAGTACTTC
TRBD2,TRBJ2-3,TRBV3-1,many,CASSQDRLAANSQYF,TGTGCCAGCAGCCAAGATCGACTAGCAGCCAACTCGCAGTATTTT
.,TRBJ1-1,TRBV18,many,CASSPSSSGVGTEAFF,TGTGCCAGCTCACCTTCCTCTTCCGGGGTGGGCACTGAAGCTTTCTTT
.,TRBJ1-2,TRBV5-1,.,CASSFALLHGGPNYGYTF,TGCGCCAGCAGCTTTGCGTTATTACATGGAGGCCCTAACTATGGCTACACCTTC
TRBD1,TRBJ2-7,TRBV20-1,many,CSARGRQGVFNEQYF,TGCAGTGCTAGAGGAAGACAGGGGGTGTTCAACGAGCAGTACTTC
.,TRBJ1-1,TRBV19,few,CASSITFHDRFNTEAFF,TGTGCCAGTAGTATCACCTTCCATGATAGGTTCAACACTGAAGCTTTCTTT
TRBD1,TRBJ1-1,TRBV6-5,many,CASSFRTGMNTEAFF,TGTGCCAGCAGTTTCAGGACAGGTATGAACACTGAAGCTTTCTTT
TRBD1,TRBJ2-5,TRBV10-3,.,CASAPGQGRLGTQYF,TGTGCCAGTGCCCCGGGACAGGGGCGGCTTGGGACCCAGTACTTC
.,TRBJ1-4,TRBV30,many,CASRRRAVPNEKLFF,TGTGCATCCCGACGAAGGGCGGTTCCTAATGAAAAACTGTTTTTT
.,TRBJ1-5,TRBV20-1,many,CSASQDREYQPQHF,TGCAGTGCTTCCCAGGACAGAGAGTATCAGCCCCAGCATTTT
.,TRBJ1-5,TRBV20-1,few,CSALNPGGHQPQHF,TGCAGTGCTCTGAATCCGGGGGGGCATCAGCCCCAGCATTTT
.,TRBJ1-2,TRBV7-9,few,CASSLTRDGYTF,TGTGCCAGCAGCTTGACCCGGGATGGCTACACCTTC
.,TRBJ2-2,TRBV11-2,many,CASSLETGTTGELFF,TGTGCCAGCAGCTTAGAGACCGGGACGACCGGGGAGCTGTTTTTT
.,TRBJ2-5,TRBV7-9,.,CASSFSGETKYF,TGTGCCAGCAGCTTTAGCGGAGAGACCAAGTACTTC
TRBD1,TRBJ2-2,TRBV5-5,few,CASRSGTGGSGELFF,TGTGCCAGCAGGTCCGGGACAGGGGGGTCCGGGGAGCTGTTTTTT
.,TRBJ2-5,TRBV3-1,few,CASSQETLILETQYF,TGTGCCAGCAGCCAAGAGACCCTAATTTTGGAGACCCAGTACTTC
TRBD2,TRBJ2-1,TRBV7-6,many,CASRTSGASSYNEQFF,TGTGCCAGCCGGACTAGCGGGGCCAGCTCCTACAATGAGCAGTTCTTC
TRBD1,TRBJ1-2,TRBV10-2,.,CASSETGDYGYTF,TGCGCCAGCAGTGAAACAGGGGACTATGGCTACACCTTC
TRBD1,TRBJ2-1,TRBV2,many,CASSQDRAYNEQFF,TGTGCCAGCAGTCAAGACAGGGCCTACAATGAGCAGTTCTTC
TRBD2,TRBJ2-2,TRBV7-9,.,CASSTRTSWNTGELFF,TGTGCCAGCAGCACCCGGACTAGCTGGAACACCGGGGAGCTGTTTTTT
.,TRBJ2-7,TRBV7-2,many,CASSPSPSYEQYF,TGTGCCAGCAGCCCCTCCCCCTCCTACGAGCAGTACTTC
.,TRBJ2-3,TRBV7-9,few,CASSLGRLWYF,TGTGCCAGCAGCCTCGGTCGACTCTGGTATTTT
TRBD1,TRBJ2-7,TRBV2,many,CASSSGTGSSYEQYF,TGTGCCAGCAGTTCCGGGACAGGGAGCTCCTACGAGCAGTACTTC
TRBD1,TRBJ1-5,TRBV5-5,.,CASSLAGGTGTPSRQPQHF,TGTGCCAGCAGCTTGGCTGGCGGGACAGGGACCCCCTCGCGTCAGCCCCAGCATTTT
.,TRBJ1-5,TRBV28,many,CASSFDANQPQHF,TGTGCCAGCAGTTTTGATGCGAATCAGCCCCAGCATTTT
TRBD2,TRBJ2-7,TRBV7-8,many,CASSLRSGSGEQYF,TGTGCCAGCAGCTTAAGGAGCGGGAGCGGCGAGCAGTACTTC
.,TRBJ2-1,TRBV29-1,.,CSVEWEQSSYNEQFF,TGCAGCGTTGAATGGGAGCAGAGCTCCTACAATGAGCAGTTCTTC
.,TRBJ2-2,TRBV7-3,.,CASSSRTGTGELFF,TGTGCCAGCAGCTCCCGGACGGGAACCGGGGAGCTGTTTTTT
.,TRBJ1-1,TRBV6-9,many,CASSYVRLNTEAFF,TGTGCCAGCAGTTACGTCAGACTAAACACTGAAGCTTTCTTT
.,TRBJ2-7,TRBV18,many,CASSHRDAPYEQYF,TGTGCCAGCTCACACCGGGACGCGCCCTACGAGCAGTACTTC
.,TRBJ1-3,TRBV29-1,few,CSVEVGGNTIYF,TGCAGCGTTGAAGTGGGAGGAAACACCATATATTTT
.,TRBJ2-3,TRBV18,many,CASSPSTPTAGDTQYF,TGTGCCAGCTCACCGTCGACCCCCACGGCGGGAGATACGCAGTATTTT
TRBD1,TRBJ2-7,TRBV6-5,many,CASSYPTGGRSYEQYF,TGTGCCAGCAGTTACCCTACAGGGGGCAGGAGCTACGAGCAGTACTTC
.,TRBJ2-5,TRBV28,many,CASSLNSQETQYF,TGTGCCAGCAGCTTGAACAGTCAAGAGACCCAGTACTTC
TRBD2,TRBJ2-3,TRBV7-2,few,CASSPGLAVTFGTDTQYF,TGTGCCAGCAGCCCGGGACTAGCGGTAACCTTTGGCACAGATACGCAGTATTTT
TRBD2,TRBJ2-2,TRBV19,many,CASSELAGGNTGELFF,TGTGCCAGTAGCGAATTAGCGGGAGGTAACACCGGGGAGCTGTTTTTT
TRBD1,TRBJ1-1,TRBV4-1,many,CASRVTGGMNTEAFF,TGCGCCAGCAGGGTGACAGGGGGCATGAACACTGAAGCTTTCTTT
TRBD2,TRBJ2-3,TRBV3-1,many,CASSPGLAVSSTDTQYF,TGTGCCAGCAGCCCGGGACTAGCGGTCTCTAGCACAGATACGCAGTATTTT
.,TRBJ1-5,TRBV11-2,.,CASSISTDQPQHF,TGTGCCAGCAGCATTAGCACCGATCAGCCCCAGCATTTT
TRBD2,TRBJ2-7,TRBV3-1,many,CASSQDVMTSGRTYEQYF,TGTGCCAGCAGCCAAGACGTCATGACTAGCGGGAGGACCTACGAGCAGTACTTC
TRBD1,TRBJ1-2,TRBV28,.,CAGRTGGAVEDYGYTF,TGTGCCGGCAGGACAGGGGGCGCAGTGGAAGACTATGGCTACACCTTC
.,TRBJ1-5,TRBV19,.,CASSTGHYSNQPQHF,TGTGCCAGTAGTACAGGACACTATAGCAATCAGCCCCAGCATTTT
TRBD2,TRBJ2-4,TRBV20-1,many,CSAPPGGGNIQYF,TGCAGTGCTCCCCCCGGGGGAGGGAACATTCAGTACTTC
TRBD1,TRBJ2-1,TRBV5-6,many,CASSNRDRDYNEQFF,TGTGCCAGCAGCAACCGGGACAGGGACTACAATGAGCAGTTCTTC
TRBD2,TRBJ2-1,TRBV2,many,CASRPRGGVGAYNEQFF,TGTGCCAGCAGGCCAAGGGGAGGGGTGGGGGCCTACAATGAGCAGTTCTTC
.,TRBJ1-1,TRBV29-1,many,CSVRNSDTEAFF,TGCAGCGTGCGGAACAGTGACACTGAAGCTTTCTTT
.,TRBJ1-2,TRBV2,few,CASSDDVNYGYTF,TGTGCCAGCAGTGACGACGTAAACTATGGCTACACCTTC
TRBD1,TRBJ2-7,TRBV10-3,many,CAISTWTGGGGEQYF,TGTGCCATCAGTACATGGACAGGGGGCGGGGGCGAGCAGTACTTC
.,TRBJ1-2,TRBV5-1,.,CASSPMLGESYGYTF,TGCGCCAGCAGCCCAATGTTAGGGGAAAGCTATGGCTACACCTTC
.,TRBJ1-5,TRBV12-3/TRBV12-4,many,CASSSLGNQPQHF,TGTGCCAGCAGTTCCCTTGGCAATCAGCCCCAGCATTTT
TRBD2,TRBJ2-1,TRBV20-1,many,CSARDPGGVQENEQFF,TGCAGTGCTAGAGACCCCGGGGGGGTTCAGGAGAATGAGCAGTTCTTC